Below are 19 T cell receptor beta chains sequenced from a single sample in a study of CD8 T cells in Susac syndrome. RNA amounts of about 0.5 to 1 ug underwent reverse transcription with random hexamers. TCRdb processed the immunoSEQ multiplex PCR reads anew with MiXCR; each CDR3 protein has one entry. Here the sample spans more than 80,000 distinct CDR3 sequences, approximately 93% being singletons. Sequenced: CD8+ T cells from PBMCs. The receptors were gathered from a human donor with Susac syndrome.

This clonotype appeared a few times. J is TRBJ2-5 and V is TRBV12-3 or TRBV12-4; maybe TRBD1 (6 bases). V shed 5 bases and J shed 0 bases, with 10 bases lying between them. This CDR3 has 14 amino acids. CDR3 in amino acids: CASSPTGHQETQYF. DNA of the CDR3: TGTGCCAGCAGTCCGACAGGCCACCAAGAGACCCAGTACTTC.

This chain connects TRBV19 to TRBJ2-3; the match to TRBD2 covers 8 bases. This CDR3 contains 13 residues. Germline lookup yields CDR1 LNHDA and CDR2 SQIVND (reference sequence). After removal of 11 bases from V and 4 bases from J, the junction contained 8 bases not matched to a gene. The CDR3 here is CASRTGGADTQYF. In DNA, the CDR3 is TGTGCCTCCCGTACCGGGGGGGCAGATACGCAGTATTTT.

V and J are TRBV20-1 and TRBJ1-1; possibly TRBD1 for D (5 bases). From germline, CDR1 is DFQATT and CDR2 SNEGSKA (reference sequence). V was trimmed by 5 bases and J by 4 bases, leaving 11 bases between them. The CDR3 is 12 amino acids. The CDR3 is CSAGGGVTEAFF. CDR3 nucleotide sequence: TGCAGTGCTGGGGGTGGAGTCACTGAAGCTTTCTTT.

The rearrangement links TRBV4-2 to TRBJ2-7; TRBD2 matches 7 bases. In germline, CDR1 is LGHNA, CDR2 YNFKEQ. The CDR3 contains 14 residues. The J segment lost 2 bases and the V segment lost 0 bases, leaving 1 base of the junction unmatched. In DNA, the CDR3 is TGTGCCAGCAGCCAAGATCGGGGGGCCTACGAGCAGTACTTC. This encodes CASSQDRGAYEQYF.

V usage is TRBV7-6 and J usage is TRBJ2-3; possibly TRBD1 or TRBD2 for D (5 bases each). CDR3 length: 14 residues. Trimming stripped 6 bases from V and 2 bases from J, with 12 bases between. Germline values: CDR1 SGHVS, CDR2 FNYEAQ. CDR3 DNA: TGTGCCAGCAGTTGGGACGGCACCACAGATACGCAGTATTTT. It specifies CASSWDGTTDTQYF.

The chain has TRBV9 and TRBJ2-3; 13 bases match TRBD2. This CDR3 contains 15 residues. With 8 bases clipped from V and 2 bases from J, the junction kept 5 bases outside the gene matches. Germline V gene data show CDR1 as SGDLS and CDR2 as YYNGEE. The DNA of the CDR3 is TGTGCCAGTTCAACTAGCGGGGGGGTCACAGATACGCAGTATTTT. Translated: CASSTSGGVTDTQYF.

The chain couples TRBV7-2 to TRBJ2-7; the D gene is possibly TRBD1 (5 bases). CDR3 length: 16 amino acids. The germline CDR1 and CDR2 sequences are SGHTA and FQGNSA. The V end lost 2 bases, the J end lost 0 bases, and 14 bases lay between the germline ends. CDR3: CASSLSPGPPSYEQYF. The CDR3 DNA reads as TGTGCCAGCAGCTTATCCCCAGGGCCACCCTCCTACGAGCAGTACTTC. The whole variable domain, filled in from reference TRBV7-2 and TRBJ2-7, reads GAGVSQSPSNKVTEKGKDVELRCDPISGHTALYWYRQSLGQGLEFLIYFQGNSAPDKSGLPSDRFSAERTGGSVSTLTIQRTQQEDSAVYLCASSLSPGPPSYEQYFGPGTRLTVT.

The CDR3 loop reads CASSRTGGYNEQFF. The DNA of the CDR3 is TGTGCCAGCAGTAGAACCGGGGGGTACAATGAGCAGTTCTTC. The chain uses TRBV12-3 or TRBV12-4 and TRBJ2-1; TRBD2 matches 7 bases. There are 14 residues in the CDR3. Trimming took 5 bases from V and 4 from J; bases not matched to a gene: 5.

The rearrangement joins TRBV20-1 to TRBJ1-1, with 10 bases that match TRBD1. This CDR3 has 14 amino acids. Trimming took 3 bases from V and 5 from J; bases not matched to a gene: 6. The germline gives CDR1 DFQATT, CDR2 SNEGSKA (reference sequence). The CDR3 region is CSASDRDRGTEAFF. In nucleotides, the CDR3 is TGCAGTGCTAGCGACCGGGACAGGGGAACTGAAGCTTTCTTT.

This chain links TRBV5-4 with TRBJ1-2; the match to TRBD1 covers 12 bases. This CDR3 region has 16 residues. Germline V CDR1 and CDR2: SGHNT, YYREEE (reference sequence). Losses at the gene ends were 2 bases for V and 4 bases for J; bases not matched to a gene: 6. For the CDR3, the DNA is TGTGCCAGCAGCTTAGGGACAGGGGGCACCCCCTATGGCTACACCTTC. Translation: CASSLGTGGTPYGYTF.

The CDR3 here is CSARAGSSYEQYF. The CDR3 DNA sequence: TGCAGTGCTAGAGCGGGGTCGTCCTACGAGCAGTACTTC. The V and J genes are TRBV20-1 and TRBJ2-7; D is perhaps TRBD2 (5 bases). Trimming removed 1 base from V and 1 base from J, with 8 bases in between. Germline values: CDR1 DFQATT, CDR2 SNEGSKA (reference sequence). This CDR3 has 13 residues.

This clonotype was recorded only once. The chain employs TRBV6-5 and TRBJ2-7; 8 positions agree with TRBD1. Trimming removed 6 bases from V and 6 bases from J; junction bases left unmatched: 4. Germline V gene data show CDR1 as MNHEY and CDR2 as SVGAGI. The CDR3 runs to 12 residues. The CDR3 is CASRATGVEQYF. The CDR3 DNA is TGTGCCAGCAGGGCGACAGGGGTCGAGCAGTACTTC.

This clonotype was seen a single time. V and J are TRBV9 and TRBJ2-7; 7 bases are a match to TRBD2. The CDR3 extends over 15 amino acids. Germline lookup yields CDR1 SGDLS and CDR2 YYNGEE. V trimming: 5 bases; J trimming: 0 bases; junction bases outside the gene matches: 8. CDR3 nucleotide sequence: TGTGCCAGCAGTGTGAGCGGGGTCACCTCCTACGAGCAGTACTTC. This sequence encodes CASSVSGVTSYEQYF.

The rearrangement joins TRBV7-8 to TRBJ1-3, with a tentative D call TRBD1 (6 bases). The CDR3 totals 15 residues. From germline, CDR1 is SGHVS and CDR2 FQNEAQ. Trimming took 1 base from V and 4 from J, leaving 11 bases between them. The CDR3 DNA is TGTGCCAGCAGCTTAGGGGTCAGGGGAGGAAACACCATATATTTT. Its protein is CASSLGVRGGNTIYF. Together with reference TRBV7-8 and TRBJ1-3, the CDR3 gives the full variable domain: GAGVSQSPRYKVAKRGQDVALRCDPISGHVSLFWYQQALGQGPEFLTYFQNEAQLDKSGLPSDRFFAERPEGSVSTLKIQRTQQEDSAVYLCASSLGVRGGNTIYFGEGSWLTVV.

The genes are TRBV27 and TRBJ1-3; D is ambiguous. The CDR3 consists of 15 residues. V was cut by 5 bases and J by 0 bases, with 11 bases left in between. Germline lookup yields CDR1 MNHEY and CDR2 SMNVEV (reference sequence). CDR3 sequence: CASSLSGSSGNTIYF. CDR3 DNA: TGTGCCAGCAGTCTCTCTGGTTCCTCTGGAAACACCATATATTTT.

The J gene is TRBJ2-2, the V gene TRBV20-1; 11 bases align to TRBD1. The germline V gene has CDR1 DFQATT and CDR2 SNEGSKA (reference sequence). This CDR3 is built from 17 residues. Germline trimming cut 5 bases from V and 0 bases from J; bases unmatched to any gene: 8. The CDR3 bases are TGCAGTGCTCGAGGGACAGGGGGATTCGCGAACACCGGGGAGCTGTTTTTT. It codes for CSARGTGGFANTGELFF.

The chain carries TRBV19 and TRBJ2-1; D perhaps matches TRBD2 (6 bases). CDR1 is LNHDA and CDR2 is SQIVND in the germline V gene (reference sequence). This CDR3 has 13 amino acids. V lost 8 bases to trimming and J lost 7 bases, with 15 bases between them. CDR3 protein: CASDKPGENEQFF. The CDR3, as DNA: TGTGCCAGTGACAAGCCGGGGGAAAATGAGCAGTTCTTC.

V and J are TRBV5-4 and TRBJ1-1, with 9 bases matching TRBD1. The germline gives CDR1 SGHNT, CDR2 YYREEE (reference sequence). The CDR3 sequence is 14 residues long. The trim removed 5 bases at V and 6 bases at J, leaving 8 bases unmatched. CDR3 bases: TGTGCCAGCAGGCCTAGACAGGGGGAGGCTGAAGCTTTCTTT. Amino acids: CASRPRQGEAEAFF.

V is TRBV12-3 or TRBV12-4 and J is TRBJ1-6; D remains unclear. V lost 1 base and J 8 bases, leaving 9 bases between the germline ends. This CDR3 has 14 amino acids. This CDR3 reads CASSLEGWDSPLHF. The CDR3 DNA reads TGTGCCAGCAGTTTAGAGGGTTGGGATTCACCCCTCCACTTT.